These 19 T cell receptor beta chains originate from one sample sequenced in a study of T-cell memory formation after mild COVID-19. TCRdb independently ran MiXCR on the 5' RACE reads; one entry per CDR3 protein. The sample holds roughly 380,000 distinct CDR3 sequences, under 30% seen once. The sequenced sample consisted of PBMCs or a T cell subset sorted from them (not recorded which). These receptors all stem from an adult woman who had mild COVID-19 (a few samples of this study predate the infection). Cell type and time point are not known.

Written as DNA, the CDR3 is TGTGCCAGCTTTCAGGGAGACACTGAAGCTTTCTTT. Translating gives CASFQGDTEAFF. The gene calls are TRBV6-1 and TRBJ1-1, with D possibly being TRBD1 (5 bases). Germline loops: CDR1 MNHNS, CDR2 SASEGT. Between the trimmed V and J ends, which lost 8 bases and 3 bases, there was a span of 10 bases. CDR3 length equals 12 residues.

This clonotype occurred a few times. The chain links TRBV20-1 to TRBJ2-7; no firm D call. This CDR3 spans 14 amino acids. Trimming left V 0 bases short and J 1 base short, with 10 bases between. CDR1 is DFQATT, CDR2 SNEGSKA, per germline (reference sequence). The CDR3 DNA follows: TGCAGTGCTAGAGACGGTTCACAGTCCTACGAGCAGTACTTC. It specifies CSARDGSQSYEQYF.

This clonotype was seen only a few times. The CDR3, as DNA: TGTGCCAGCAGCACTTCGACAGGGTACAATCAGCCCCAGCATTTT. As protein: CASSTSTGYNQPQHF. J is TRBJ1-5 and V is TRBV9; TRBD1 agrees at 7 bases. Germline V CDR1 and CDR2: SGDLS, YYNGEE. The CDR3 sequence is 15 residues long. V shed 4 bases and J 3 bases; nucleotides not matched to a gene: 7.

The V call is TRBV6-6, the J call TRBJ1-5; 7 bases are a match to TRBD1. The trim removed 5 bases at V and 2 bases at J, leaving 3 bases unmatched. This CDR3 has 14 amino acids. Germline assignment: CDR1 MNHNY and CDR2 SVGAGI (reference sequence). The CDR3 spells CASSTGTGNQPQHF. The DNA of the CDR3 is TGTGCCAGCAGTACGGGGACAGGCAATCAGCCCCAGCATTTT.

This clonotype was counted between two and nine times. This chain uses TRBV11-3 with TRBJ2-1, with TRBD2 matching 9 bases. Germline V gene sequence: CDR1 SGHNT, CDR2 YENEEA. The CDR3 runs to 18 residues. Trimming took 0 bases from V and 4 from J; bases not matched to a gene: 10. As DNA, the CDR3 is TGTGCCAGCAGCTTAGATACGACTAGCGGCTTTGGGTACAATGAGCAGTTCTTC. This gives the protein CASSLDTTSGFGYNEQFF.

The CDR3 nucleotides read TGTGCCAGCAGTTACGCTTCTTGGGCCAGAGAAGATGGCTACACCTTC. Amino acid sequence: CASSYASWAREDGYTF. This chain links TRBV6-5 with TRBJ1-2; no reliable D call. CDR3 size: 16 residues. Trimming removed 2 bases from V and 6 bases from J, with 19 bases in between. Looked up from germline, CDR1 is MNHEY and CDR2 is SVGAGI.

This clonotype appeared a few times. This chain joins TRBV21-1 and TRBJ2-5. TRBV21-1 is a pseudogene segment. CDR3 length: 15 amino acids. The CDR3 spells CASSKGGEQQETQYF. In DNA, the CDR3 is TGTGCCAGCAGCAAAGGGGGTGAGCAACAAGAGACCCAGTACTTC.

The CDR3 DNA reads as TGCGCCAGCAGCTTGATAGGACTAGCGGGTGCCGATGAGCAGTTCTTC. Translating gives CASSLIGLAGADEQFF. This rearrangement joins TRBV5-1 to TRBJ2-1; 11 positions match TRBD2. The CDR3 consists of 16 residues. CDR1 is SGHRS, CDR2 YFSETQ, per germline. V gave up 1 base and J gave up 8 bases; unmatched junction bases: 8.

This rearrangement joins TRBV12-3 or TRBV12-4 to TRBJ2-5; 11 bases line up with TRBD2. J lost 4 bases, V lost 3 bases, and 16 bases had no gene match. The CDR3 runs to 19 residues. The CDR3 loop is CASSFGEGLAGPYRETQYF. CDR3 DNA sequence: TGTGCCAGCAGTTTTGGGGAAGGACTAGCGGGCCCGTACCGAGAGACCCAGTACTTC.

The chain has TRBV2 and TRBJ1-2; 10 bases line up with TRBD1. CDR3 length equals 13 residues. Unmatched junction bases numbered 2, after V lost 6 bases and J lost 4 bases. Germline CDR1 is SNHLY and CDR2 is FYNNEI. The CDR3 region is CASSGTGVYGYTF. As DNA, the CDR3 is TGTGCCAGCAGCGGGACAGGGGTCTATGGCTACACCTTC.

This clonotype turned up a few times. Here the CDR3 DNA reads TGTGCCAGCAGCCGTTCAAACACTGAAGCTTTCTTT. Residues: CASSRSNTEAFF. The genes are TRBV12-3 or TRBV12-4 and TRBJ1-1, with D unclear. The CDR3 length is 12 residues. V was cut by 6 bases and J by 2 bases, with 7 bases left in between.

The gene calls are TRBV3-1 and TRBJ2-7, with unresolved D. The V end lost 0 bases, the J end lost 2 bases, and 11 bases lay between the germline ends. This CDR3 comprises 15 residues. The germline V gene encodes CDR1 LGHDT and CDR2 YNNKEL (reference sequence). The CDR3 loop reads CASSQDVVSAYEQYF. Here the CDR3 DNA reads TGTGCCAGCAGCCAAGACGTTGTTTCGGCCTACGAGCAGTACTTC.

The CDR3 loop is CASSPRDISGEAFF. For the CDR3, the DNA is TGTGCCAGCTCACCACGAGACATCTCGGGAGAAGCTTTCTTT. V is TRBV18 and J is TRBJ1-1; D ambiguous. The CDR3 runs to 14 residues. Germline CDR1 reads KGHSH; CDR2 reads LQKENI. V gave up 1 base and J gave up 8 bases, with 14 bases separating them.

This clonotype was counted between two and nine times. This chain uses TRBV13 with TRBJ2-7; 7 positions agree with TRBD2. The junction had 10 bases not matched to a gene; V was cut back by 1 base and J by 10 bases. Germline V gene sequence: CDR1 PRHDT, CDR2 FYEKMQ (reference sequence). CDR3 length: 14 amino acids. CDR3 loop: CASSLVGGSREQYF. CDR3 bases: TGTGCCAGCAGCTTAGTCGGGGGGAGTAGAGAACAGTACTTC. The full variable domain, rest sourced from reference TRBV13 and TRBJ2-7, is AAGVIQSPRHLIKEKRETATLKCYPIPRHDTVYWYQQGPGQDPQFLISFYEKMQSDKGSIPDRFSAQQFSDYHSELNMSSLELGDSALYFCASSLVGGSREQYFGPGTRLTVT.

This clonotype was picked up a small number of times. The chain links TRBV20-1 to TRBJ2-1, with a possible D match to TRBD2 (5 bases). The V gene lost 1 base and the J gene lost 2 bases, with 9 bases spanning the gap. CDR3 size: 14 residues. Per the germline V gene, CDR1 is DFQATT and CDR2 is SNEGSKA (reference sequence). The CDR3 sequence: CSARVPTTYNEQFF. In nucleotides, the CDR3 is TGCAGTGCTAGAGTGCCGACTACCTACAATGAGCAGTTCTTC.

This rearrangement joins TRBV15 to TRBJ2-1, with 7 bases lining up with TRBD2. Germline loops: CDR1 LNHNV, CDR2 YYDKDF (reference sequence). The trim removed 6 bases at V and 7 bases at J, leaving 9 bases unmatched. This CDR3 is 14 amino acids long. CDR3 bases: TGTGCCACCAGGGGGGGAGGGGTGAGGAATGAGCAGTTCTTC. Protein sequence: CATRGGGVRNEQFF.

The V gene is TRBV7-3, the J gene TRBJ2-5, with 8 bases lining up with TRBD2. This CDR3 is built from 15 residues. In germline, CDR1 is SGHTA, CDR2 FQGTGA. Trimming removed 5 bases from V and 5 bases from J; junction bases left unmatched: 10. The CDR3 nucleotides read TGTGCCAGCAGCCCAACGGGGGGGGGCGTGGAGACCCAGTACTTC. It encodes CASSPTGGGVETQYF.

The rearrangement links TRBV11-1 to TRBJ2-4; 7 bases line up with TRBD2. CDR1 is SGHAT, CDR2 FQDESV, per germline (reference sequence). This CDR3 has 14 residues. With V trimmed by 0 bases and J by 6 bases, 2 bases remained unmatched. For the CDR3, the DNA is TGTGCCAGCAGCTTAGCAGGGGAGGGAAACATTCAGTACTTC. Amino acids: CASSLAGEGNIQYF. The full variable domain, completed using reference TRBV11-1 and TRBJ2-4, is EAEVAQSPRYKITEKSQAVAFWCDPISGHATLYWYRQILGQGPELLVQFQDESVVDDSQLPKDRFSAERLKGVDSTLKIQPAELGDSAMYLCASSLAGEGNIQYFGAGTRLSVL.

The gene calls are TRBV2 and TRBJ1-2; D remains unclear. The CDR3 is 13 residues long. From germline, CDR1 is SNHLY and CDR2 FYNNEI. V gave up 4 bases and J gave up 6 bases, with 12 bases separating them. This CDR3 reads CASSAEEPHGYTF. CDR3 nucleotide sequence: TGTGCCAGCAGTGCTGAGGAGCCGCATGGCTACACCTTC.